The T cell receptor (beta chain) described here comes from a study of blood T cells in healthy people across ages. This clonotype was recorded a few times. The germline gives CDR1 SGHRS, CDR2 YFSETQ. The CDR3 has 15 amino acids. V dropped 1 base and J dropped 7; count of bases not matched to a gene: 8. The second PCR ran roughly 7 to 12 cycles with a sample-barcoded 5' primer and J-beta primers. Each CDR3 protein is one row after TCRdb ran MiXCR on the 5' RACE reads. The table records hundreds of thousands of distinct CDR3 sequences, 22% of them present only once. This TCR was sampled from a man in his 70s in good health. The V gene is TRBV5-1, the J gene TRBJ2-1; 7 positions agree with TRBD1. Sequences were obtained from blood. The CDR3 loop reads CASSLRGGPGNEQFF. The CDR3 DNA reads as TGCGCCAGCAGCTTGCGAGGGGGCCCGGGTAATGAGCAGTTCTTC.